This T cell receptor (beta chain) was captured in a study of blood T cell repertoires in COVID-19. Study context: PBMCs, B-cell-depleted T cells, or T cells were the source of the cDNA or gDNA that made up the material.

Some clones are missing from TCRdb's copy, which holds only in-frame ones; the method was immunoSEQ multiplex PCR. The table has 200,000 to 250,000 clones, under 90% seen once. The CDR3 extends over 13 amino acids. The V end lost 0 bases, the J end lost 7 bases, and 10 bases lay between the germline ends. Germline-derived CDR1 and CDR2 are MNHEY and SVGEGT. The sample taken for sequencing was peripheral blood. The receptor was derived from a woman older than 75 with active or convalescent COVID-19. The chain links TRBV6-2 or TRBV6-3 to TRBJ2-7; D remains unclear. CDR3 loop: CASSYSNRVEQYF. CDR3 nucleotides: TGTGCCAGCAGTTACTCGAACCGGGTTGAGCAGTACTTC.